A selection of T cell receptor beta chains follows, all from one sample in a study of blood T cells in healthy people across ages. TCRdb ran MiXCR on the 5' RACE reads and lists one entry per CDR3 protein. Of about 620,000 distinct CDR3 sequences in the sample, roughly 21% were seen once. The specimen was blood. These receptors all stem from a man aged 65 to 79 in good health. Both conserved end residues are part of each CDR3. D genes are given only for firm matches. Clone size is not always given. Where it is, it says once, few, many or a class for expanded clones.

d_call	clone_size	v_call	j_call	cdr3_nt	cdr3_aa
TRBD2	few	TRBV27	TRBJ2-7	TGTGCCAGCAGATTAGCGGGAGTTGTCCACGAGCAGTACTTC	CASRLAGVVHEQYF
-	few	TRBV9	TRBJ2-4	TGTGCCAGCAGCGTAGACGGAGGGCCCAAAAACATTCAGTACTTC	CASSVDGGPKNIQYF
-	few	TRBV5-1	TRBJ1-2	TGCGCCAGCAGCTTGGGACAGACGGCTAACTATGGCTACACCTTC	CASSLGQTANYGYTF
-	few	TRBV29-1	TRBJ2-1	TGCAGCGTTGGGACCGCGGACAATGAGCAGTTCTTC	CSVGTADNEQFF
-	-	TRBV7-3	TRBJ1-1	TGTGCCAGCAGCGAGGGACTGGGGAGCACTGAAGCTTTCTTT	CASSEGLGSTEAFF
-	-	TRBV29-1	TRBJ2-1	TGCAGCGTTGATAATGAGCAGTTCTTC	CSVDNEQFF
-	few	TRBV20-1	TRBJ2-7	TGCAGTGCTAGGTGGGGTGGGTCCTACGAGCAGTACTTC	CSARWGGSYEQYF
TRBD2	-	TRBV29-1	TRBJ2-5	TGCAGCGTTGAAGGGCTGACTAGCGGAAAAGAGACCCAGTACTTC	CSVEGLTSGKETQYF
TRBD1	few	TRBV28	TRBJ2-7	TGTGCCAGCAGTGACGGACAGGGGGTGACCTACGAGCAGTACTTC	CASSDGQGVTYEQYF
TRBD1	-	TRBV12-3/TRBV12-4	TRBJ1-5	TGTGCCAGCAGCCTGACAGGGACGGCTCAGCCCCAGCATTTT	CASSLTGTAQPQHF
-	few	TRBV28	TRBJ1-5	TGTGCCAGCAGTTCTAATCCGCGCAATCAGCCCCAGCATTTT	CASSSNPRNQPQHF
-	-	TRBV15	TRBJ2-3	TGTGCCACCAGCGGGAGTTTTGGGGATACGCAGTATTTT	CATSGSFGDTQYF
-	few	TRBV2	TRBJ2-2	TGTGCCAGCAGTGACCGCGGAGGGCTGTTTTTT	CASSDRGGLFF
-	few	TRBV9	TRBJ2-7	TGTGCCAGCAGTCCTTTATGGGGGGACGAGCAGTACTTC	CASSPLWGDEQYF
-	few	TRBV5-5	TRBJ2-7	TGTGCCAGCAGCAGAACCGGGGCTCTTTACGAGCAGTACTTC	CASSRTGALYEQYF
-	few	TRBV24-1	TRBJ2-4	TGTGCCACCAGGAAGGTCTTAGCGAGCATTCAGTACTTC	CATRKVLASIQYF
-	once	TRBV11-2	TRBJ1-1	TGTGCCAGCAGATTAACCGACACGGCTGGACTGGAAGCTTTCTTT	CASRLTDTAGLEAFF
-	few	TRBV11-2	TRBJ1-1	TGTGCCAGCAGCTTCGGGGGCCTGAACACTGAAGCTTTCTTT	CASSFGGLNTEAFF